Listed below are T cell receptor beta chains from one sample, sequenced in a study of T cell repertoires in cytomegalovirus infection. TCRdb fed the reads into MiXCR, producing one record per CDR3 protein. Of more than 350,000 distinct CDR3 sequences in the sample, 30% to 40% are singletons; the top ten hold about an eighth. Sequences were obtained from PBMCs. All receptors derive from a human donor in good health (CMV status not recorded). Some clones in this sample may be carry-over from other donors' samples. The CDR3 runs from the conserved cysteine through the conserved F or W. Fields, in order: V gene, D gene, clone size, J gene, CDR3 DNA, CDR3 protein. D genes are given only for firm matches. Some rows have no size entry. The others give once, few or many, or a class for an expanded clone.

>TRBV7-8|TRBD2|few|TRBJ2-3
TGTGCCAGCAGCTTAGGAGTAGCGGGGGGGGATACGCAGTATTTT
CASSLGVAGGDTQYF
>TRBV7-3|.|.|TRBJ2-3
TGTGCCAGCAGCTCCAGAGACGACGACACAGATACGCAGTATTTT
CASSSRDDDTDTQYF
>TRBV7-6|TRBD2|few|TRBJ2-5
TGTGCCAGCAGCTCCCTCCCGGGACTAGCGGGAAAAGAGACCCAGTACTTC
CASSSLPGLAGKETQYF
>TRBV11-2|.|.|TRBJ1-2
TGTGCCAGCAGCTTAGATGGGCGCGGCTACCCCTTC
CASSLDGRGYPF
>TRBV6-5|TRBD1|.|TRBJ2-3
TGTGCCAGCAGTTACTCGCAGGGGGCAGATACGCAGTATTTT
CASSYSQGADTQYF
>TRBV28|TRBD1|many|TRBJ2-3
TGTGCCAGCAGTTCACCTAGGGGACAGGGGTTCTCAGATACGCAGTATTTT
CASSSPRGQGFSDTQYF
>TRBV7-8|TRBD2|many|TRBJ2-5
TGTGCCAGCAGCCATAGCGGGGGGGCGGAAGAGACCCAGTACTTC
CASSHSGGAEETQYF
>TRBV5-8|.|.|TRBJ2-3
TGTGCCAGCAGCTTGTTGGGGTCAGGGGTAGGCACAGATACGCAGTATTTT
CASSLLGSGVGTDTQYF
>TRBV6-5|.|.|TRBJ1-2
TGTGCCAGCAGTTACTCGTCAGGGTTATATGGCTACACCTTC
CASSYSSGLYGYTF
>TRBV7-9|TRBD1|.|TRBJ1-2
TGTGCCAGCAGCTTAGCCCGGACAGGGGACGGGTATGGCTACACCTTC
CASSLARTGDGYGYTF
>TRBV7-2|.|.|TRBJ2-1
TGTGCCAGCAGCTTAGCGGCTGCCAACAATGAGCAGTTCTTC
CASSLAAANNEQFF
>TRBV7-2|TRBD1|few|TRBJ1-4
TGTGCCAGCAGCCCGAGACAGGGCCAGAGGGAAAAACTGTTTTTT
CASSPRQGQREKLFF
>TRBV19|TRBD1|.|TRBJ1-4
TGTGCCAGTAGTATCGGGACAGCGAATGAAAAACTGTTTTTT
CASSIGTANEKLFF
>TRBV28|.|.|TRBJ2-2
TGTGCCAGCTTTTCAGTAAACACCGGGGAGCTGTTTTTT
CASFSVNTGELFF
>TRBV4-1|.|.|TRBJ2-2
TGCGCCAGCAGCCAGGAGAGAGGAGGGACCGGGGAGCTGTTTTTT
CASSQERGGTGELFF
>TRBV7-9|.|many|TRBJ1-1
TGTGCCAGCAGCTTAGGAGTCAGAGAAGCTTTCTTT
CASSLGVREAFF
>TRBV7-2|TRBD1|many|TRBJ1-1
TGTGCCAGCAGCCCATACAGGGGCGCTGAAGCTTTCTTT
CASSPYRGAEAFF
>TRBV12-3/TRBV12-4|.|few|TRBJ2-1
TGTGCCAGCAGTTCCCATGCAGGGGACAATGAGCAGTTCTTC
CASSSHAGDNEQFF
>TRBV4-2|TRBD2|.|TRBJ2-1
TGTGCCAGCAGGCTTTGGTTAGCGGGACTAGCGGGGGAGAATGCGCCGTTCTTC
CASRLWLAGLAGENAPFF
>TRBV7-2|.|many|TRBJ1-1
TGTGCCAGCAGCTTCGACGGGGTCACTGAAGCTTTCTTT
CASSFDGVTEAFF
>TRBV7-2|TRBD1|many|TRBJ1-6
TGTGCCAGCAGCTCCCAGGGGGGGGGGGTCGGTTCACCCCTCCACTTT
CASSSQGGGVGSPLHF
>TRBV28|TRBD1|.|TRBJ1-3
TGTGCCAGCAGTCAACTCCCGGGACAGGGGTCTGGAAACACCATATATTTT
CASSQLPGQGSGNTIYF
>TRBV7-2|.|many|TRBJ2-3
TGTGCCAGCAGCTCCCCAGGCGGTGATCTCACAGATACGCAGTATTTT
CASSSPGGDLTDTQYF
>TRBV7-2|.|many|TRBJ2-6
TGTGCCAGCAGCCCGCAGACAGTTTCTGGGGCCAACGTCCTGACTTTC
CASSPQTVSGANVLTF
>TRBV12-3/TRBV12-4|.|many|TRBJ1-1
TGTGCCAGCAATGCGGGACACACGAACACTGAAGCTTTCTTT
CASNAGHTNTEAFF
>TRBV7-7|.|.|TRBJ1-5
TGTGCCAGCAGCGAGCTTAGGAGGGGCCTTCAGCCCCAGCATTTT
CASSELRRGLQPQHF
>TRBV27|TRBD2|few|TRBJ2-3
TGTGCCAGCAGTTCCTCGATAGCGGGGGGCACAGATACGCAGTATTTT
CASSSSIAGGTDTQYF
>TRBV7-8|.|many|TRBJ2-3
TGTGCCAGCAGCCCCCGGGGGAACGGGGGCCGAGGGGATACGCAGTATTTT
CASSPRGNGGRGDTQYF
>TRBV4-1|.|many|TRBJ2-1
TGCGCCAGCAGCCTTTACTCCGGGACACCAACATACAATGAGCAGTTCTTC
CASSLYSGTPTYNEQFF
>TRBV23-1|.|few|TRBJ1-1
TGCGCCAGCAGTCAATCCGGGACCTTGGGGGACACTGAAGCTTTCTTT
CASSQSGTLGDTEAFF
>TRBV7-2|TRBD2|many|TRBJ2-2
TGTGCCAGCAGCTTAGCGAGGCGGGGGGGCCCCGGGGAGCTGTTTTTT
CASSLARRGGPGELFF
>TRBV7-9|.|few|TRBJ2-2
TGTGCCAGCAGCTTCCCAGGGGCCGGGGAGCTGTTTTTT
CASSFPGAGELFF
>TRBV12-3/TRBV12-4|.|few|TRBJ2-6
TGTGCCAGCAGTCTTCCACCGTTTAAGACAGAACCCTCTGGGGCCAACGTCCTGACTTTC
CASSLPPFKTEPSGANVLTF
>TRBV25-1|.|.|TRBJ1-6
TGTGCCAGCAGTGATACAGGGTACAATTCACCCCTCCACTTT
CASSDTGYNSPLHF
>TRBV28|.|few|TRBJ1-2
TGTGCCAGCAGTTCCCCCCTCCCTAGGGGCTACACCTTC
CASSSPLPRGYTF
>TRBV6-1|.|many|TRBJ2-2
TGTGCCAGCAGTGAACCCGGTCTATTAACCGGGGAGCTGTTTTTT
CASSEPGLLTGELFF
>TRBV7-6|TRBD2|few|TRBJ2-1
TGTGCCAGCAGCTTCCTGCCGGGGCGGGGGGGCCTATATGAGCAGTTCTTC
CASSFLPGRGGLYEQFF
>TRBV7-9|TRBD1|.|TRBJ2-7
TGTGCCAGCAGCTTAAGACAGGGACCCCCCTACGAGCAGTACTTC
CASSLRQGPPYEQYF
>TRBV7-3|.|.|TRBJ1-1
TGTGCCAGCAGCTTCCAAGGGCCGAACACTGAAGCTTTCTTT
CASSFQGPNTEAFF
>TRBV7-8|.|.|TRBJ2-7
TGTGCCAGCAGCCACAACAGGGAGTACGAGCAGTACTTC
CASSHNREYEQYF
>TRBV5-5|TRBD1|few|TRBJ1-6
TGTGCCAGCAGTTGGGACAGGGGGTATTCACCCCTCCACTTT
CASSWDRGYSPLHF
>TRBV6-1|.|few|TRBJ2-7
TGTGCCAGCAGCGCCGACAGGGAGCAGTACTTC
CASSADREQYF
>TRBV7-9|.|few|TRBJ1-2
TGTGCCAGCAGACCCGACGGGGCGAGCTATGGCTACACCTTC
CASRPDGASYGYTF
>TRBV4-1|TRBD1|many|TRBJ2-7
TGCGCCAGCAGGCGGACAGGGGAGCGCGAGCAGTACTTC
CASRRTGEREQYF
>TRBV6-6|TRBD1|few|TRBJ1-3
TGTGCCAGCAGTCAGACAGGGCTCTCTGGAAACACCATATATTTT
CASSQTGLSGNTIYF